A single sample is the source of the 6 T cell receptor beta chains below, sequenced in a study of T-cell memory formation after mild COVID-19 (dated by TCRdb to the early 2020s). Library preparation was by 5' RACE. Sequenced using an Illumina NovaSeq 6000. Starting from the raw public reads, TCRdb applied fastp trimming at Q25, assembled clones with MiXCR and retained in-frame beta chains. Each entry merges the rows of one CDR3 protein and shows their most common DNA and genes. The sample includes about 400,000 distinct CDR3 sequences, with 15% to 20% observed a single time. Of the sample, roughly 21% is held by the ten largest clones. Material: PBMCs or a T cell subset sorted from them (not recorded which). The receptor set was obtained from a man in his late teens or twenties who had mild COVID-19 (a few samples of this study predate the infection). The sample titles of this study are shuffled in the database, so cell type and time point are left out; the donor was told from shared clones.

In nucleotides, the CDR3 is TGTGCCAGCAGCTTAGCGGGCTTAAATACGCAGTATTTT. It yields the protein CASSLAGLNTQYF. This rearrangement joins TRBV7-9 to TRBJ2-3; no reliable D call. The germline V gene encodes CDR1 SEHNR and CDR2 FQNEAQ (reference sequence). The CDR3 extends over 13 amino acids. Trimming left V 0 bases short and J 7 bases short, with 8 bases between. The full variable domain, completed using reference TRBV7-9 and TRBJ2-3, is DTGVSQNPRHKITKRGQNVTFRCDPISEHNRLYWYRQTLGQGPEFLTYFQNEAQLEKSRLLSDRFSAERPKGSFSTLEIQRTEQGDSAMYLCASSLAGLNTQYFGPGTRLTVL.

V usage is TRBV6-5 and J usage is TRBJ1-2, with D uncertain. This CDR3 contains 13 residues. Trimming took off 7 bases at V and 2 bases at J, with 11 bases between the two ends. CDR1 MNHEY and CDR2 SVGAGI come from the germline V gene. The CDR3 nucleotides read TGTGCCAGCAAGGGCGGCGGGAACTATGGCTACACCTTC. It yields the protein CASKGGGNYGYTF.

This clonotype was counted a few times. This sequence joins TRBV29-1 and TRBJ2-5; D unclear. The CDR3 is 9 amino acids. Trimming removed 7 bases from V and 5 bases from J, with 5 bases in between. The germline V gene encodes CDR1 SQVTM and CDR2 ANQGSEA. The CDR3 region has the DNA TGCAGCGCAGACGAGACCCAGTACTTC. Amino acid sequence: CSADETQYF.

CDR3 bases: TGTGCCAGCAGTTCCGGACCTCCTAACACCGGGGAGCTGTTTTTT. It yields the protein CASSSGPPNTGELFF. The J gene is TRBJ2-2, the V gene TRBV7-2, with D uncertain. Trimming left V 6 bases short and J 2 bases short, with 13 bases between. The CDR3 runs to 15 residues. The germline CDR1 and CDR2 sequences are SGHTA and FQGNSA.

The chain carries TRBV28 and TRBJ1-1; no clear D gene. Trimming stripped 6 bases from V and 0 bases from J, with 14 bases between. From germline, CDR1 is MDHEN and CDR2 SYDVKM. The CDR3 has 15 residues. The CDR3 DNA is TGTGCCAGCAGCGTGATCAGGACCATGAACACTGAAGCTTTCTTT. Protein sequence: CASSVIRTMNTEAFF.

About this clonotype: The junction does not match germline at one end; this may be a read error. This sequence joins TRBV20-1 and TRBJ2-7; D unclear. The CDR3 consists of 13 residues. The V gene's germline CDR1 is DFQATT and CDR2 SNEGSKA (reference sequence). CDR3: CSAKGRMNYEQYF. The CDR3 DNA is TGCAGCGCTAAGGGCAGGATGAACTACGAGCAGTACTTC.